The clone carrying this TCR beta chain was counted many times. J was trimmed by 5 bases and V by 3 bases; bases with no gene match: 9. The CDR3 sequence is 15 residues long. Germline CDR1 and CDR2: MDHEN and SYDVKM. Graves' hyperthyroidism was deemed stable given no ophthalmopathy progression within 18 months. These patients, aged 18 to 65, had recently diagnosed hyperthyroidism lasting under 2 months. Uncontrolled infection, other autoimmune disease, pregnancy and lactation each barred patients from inclusion. The data originate from a study of T cells in Graves' hyperthyroidism and ophthalmopathy. Study at large: Peripheral blood was drawn at first diagnosis, prior to all treatment.

Amplification of TCR beta CDR3 regions used RNA as the template. The HTBI primer set served for first-round RT-PCR of the TCR CDR3. TCRdb re-called the multiplex PCR reads with MiXCR, one entry per CDR3 protein. The profile covers approximately 740,000 distinct CDR3 sequences, with approximately 14% appearing a single time and approximately 10% taken by the ten largest. The chain combines TRBV28 with TRBJ2-7; 8 bases match TRBD1. The sequence was collected from a woman between 18 and 29 years old with Graves' hyperthyroidism. What was sequenced was blood. The CDR3 nucleotides are TGTGCCAGCAGTTTCCCCGGGACAGGCAATAACGAGCAGTACTTC. It codes for CASSFPGTGNNEQYF.